Presented here are 11 T cell receptor beta chains from one specimen sequenced in a study of shared clonotypes between healthy human individuals. Repertoires were generated with immunoSEQ multiplex PCR, while TCRdb's copy carries only in-frame clones and drops some. The table includes about 700,000 clones, about 90% detected once. Naive CD8 cells were CD45RO-negative, positively selected for CCR7, excluding terminally differentiated effector memory CD45RA+ cells. The source material was naive CD8+ T cells sorted from blood. These receptors were collected from a man aged 30 to 39 in good health.

This chain uses TRBV5-6 with TRBJ2-3; D is uncertain. The CDR3 has 12 residues. V was clipped by 3 bases and J by 1 base, with 3 bases between them. Looked up from germline, CDR1 is SGHDT and CDR2 is YYEEEE. The CDR3 reads CASSSGTDTQYF. The CDR3 coding sequence is TGTGCCAGCAGCTCGGGCACAGATACGCAGTATTTT.

This clone showed up just once. The chain recombines TRBV29-1 with TRBJ2-1; TRBD1 matches at 9 bases. V lost 3 bases, J lost 9 bases, and 9 bases stayed unmatched. The CDR3 covers 14 residues. CDR1 and CDR2 (germline): SQVTM, ANQGSEA. The CDR3 reads CSVDGDRELSEQFF. CDR3 sequence (DNA): TGCAGCGTTGACGGGGACAGGGAATTGAGTGAGCAGTTCTTC.

The V and J genes are TRBV27 and TRBJ2-7, with 14 bases that match TRBD2. From germline, CDR1 is MNHEY and CDR2 SMNVEV (reference sequence). This CDR3 region has 19 residues. J was trimmed by 0 bases and V by 2 bases; bases with no gene match: 9. Here the CDR3 DNA reads TGTGCCAGCAGTTTAGCCCCCCGGACTAGCGGGAGGATCTCCTACGAGCAGTACTTC. This codes for CASSLAPRTSGRISYEQYF.

The V and J genes are TRBV4-1 and TRBJ1-2; possible D gene TRBD1, 6 bases. Per germline, CDR1 MGHRA and CDR2 YSYEKL. The CDR3 covers 15 residues. Trimming stripped 1 base from V and 6 bases from J, with 15 bases between. CDR3 residues: CASSQATTGVDGYTF. CDR3 in DNA: TGCGCCAGCAGCCAAGCCACGACAGGCGTGGATGGCTACACCTTC.

The gene calls are TRBV10-3 and TRBJ2-1; no clear D gene. Germline V gene lookup returns CDR1 ENHRY and CDR2 SYGVKD. The germline V and J ends were trimmed by 0 bases and 5 bases, with 14 bases remaining between them. The CDR3 is 16 amino acids. This CDR3 reads CAISESVLSFDNEQFF. In nucleotides, the CDR3 is TGTGCCATCAGTGAGTCGGTTCTCTCTTTTGACAATGAGCAGTTCTTC.

The chain employs TRBV5-8 and TRBJ1-2; D call uncertain. The length of the CDR3 is 13 residues. Germline loops: CDR1 SGHTS, CDR2 YDEGEE. Trimming took 0 bases from V and 8 from J, leaving 11 bases between them. This chain's CDR3 is CASSLVEGGGYTF. The CDR3 DNA reads TGTGCCAGCAGCTTGGTGGAAGGAGGGGGCTACACCTTC.

Here the CDR3 DNA reads TGTGCCAGCAGCTACGGAAGAGCCGGGGCTGCTTCGAACACCGGGGAGCTGTTTTTT. Its protein is CASSYGRAGAASNTGELFF. The rearrangement links TRBV5-4 to TRBJ2-2; either TRBD1 or TRBD2 may fit D (5 bases each). Trimming took 3 bases from V and 0 from J, leaving 21 bases between them. The CDR3 spans 19 residues. Germline CDR1 SGHNT, CDR2 YYREEE (reference sequence).

The gene calls are TRBV15 and TRBJ1-2, with D perhaps TRBD1 (6 bases). The CDR3 consists of 11 residues. Germline assignment: CDR1 LNHNV and CDR2 YYDKDF (reference sequence). V was clipped by 6 bases and J by 6 bases, with 8 bases between them. As DNA, the CDR3 is TGTGCCACCAGAAACAGGGATGGCTACACCTTC. It yields the protein CATRNRDGYTF.

This sequence joins TRBV27 and TRBJ2-1; no clear D. V gave up 8 bases and J gave up 1 base, with 15 bases separating them. The germline V gene encodes CDR1 MNHEY and CDR2 SMNVEV (reference sequence). CDR3 length: 15 amino acids. CDR3 in DNA: TGTGCCAGCGGATCCCCCCGGTTTTCCTACAATGAGCAGTTCTTC. Translated: CASGSPRFSYNEQFF.

This chain uses TRBV10-3 with TRBJ1-1; 8 positions match TRBD1. The germline gives CDR1 ENHRY, CDR2 SYGVKD. Trimming took 4 bases from V and 5 from J; bases not matched to a gene: 9. CDR3 length: 15 residues. CDR3 nucleotide sequence: TGTGCCATCAGTGTAGGACAGGGTCTGGAGACTGAAGCTTTCTTT. It yields the protein CAISVGQGLETEAFF.

V usage is TRBV7-6 and J usage is TRBJ2-1; D possibly corresponds to TRBD1 (5 bases). This CDR3 region has 12 residues. Trimming shortened V by 5 bases and J by 10 bases, and 12 bases separated the two germline ends. Germline CDR1 reads SGHVS; CDR2 reads FNYEAQ. CDR3 in DNA: TGTGCCAGCAGCATATGGCAGGGCGAGCAGTTCTTC. Residues: CASSIWQGEQFF.